This record covers a single T cell receptor (beta chain). Its antigen is still unknown. Sequenced by immunoSEQ multiplex PCR; TCRdb stores in-frame clones only, minus some. The table includes tens of thousands of clones, 85% to 90% detected once. The sample belongs to a study of OX40 agonist ivuxolimab in advanced cancers. The germline V gene has CDR1 MNHNS and CDR2 SASEGT. Trimming cost V 1 base and J 6 bases, with 15 bases left between them. CDR3 size: 15 residues. Study-wide findings and caveats: Clonal expansion in partial responders at 0.1-3.0 mg/kg ranked among the lowest.

This chain uses TRBV6-1 with TRBJ1-2; no firm D call. The sequences come from CD4+ or CD8+ T cells sorted from blood, collected in a trial of the OX40 agonist ivuxolimab. The TCR originated in an adult with an advanced solid tumor such as melanoma, head and neck, liver or kidney cancer. The CDR3 nucleotides are TGTGCCAGCAGTGAAGTTGGCAGATTTATCCATGGCTACACCTTC. Its protein product is CASSEVGRFIHGYTF.